The entry that follows covers one TCR beta chain sequence. This sample is part of a study of blood T cell repertoires in COVID-19. Per the germline V gene, CDR1 is MRHNA and CDR2 is SNTAGT. V lost 5 bases and J 0 bases, leaving 10 bases between the germline ends. This CDR3 contains 15 residues. Repertoires were generated with immunoSEQ multiplex PCR, while TCRdb's copy carries only in-frame clones and drops some. The table lists 140,000 or so clones, around 72% of them singletons. Sequencing was performed on peripheral blood. The rearrangement joins TRBV6-4 to TRBJ2-2; D may be TRBD1 (6 bases). The sequence derives from a woman aged 55-69 years with acute or convalescent COVID-19. The CDR3 sequence: CASSQQGTNTGELFF. In nucleotides, the CDR3 is TGTGCCAGCAGTCAACAGGGAACGAACACCGGGGAGCTGTTTTTT.